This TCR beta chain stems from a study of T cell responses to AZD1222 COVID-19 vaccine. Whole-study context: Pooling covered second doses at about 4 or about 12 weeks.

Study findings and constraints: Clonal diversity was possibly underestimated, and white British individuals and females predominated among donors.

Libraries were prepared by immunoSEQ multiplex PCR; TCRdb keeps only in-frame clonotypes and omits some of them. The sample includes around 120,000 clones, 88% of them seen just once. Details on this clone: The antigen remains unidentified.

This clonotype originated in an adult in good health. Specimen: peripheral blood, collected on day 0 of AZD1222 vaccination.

In nucleotides, the CDR3 is TGTGCCAGCAGCCAAAACGCCCATCAGCCCCAGCATTTT. The encoded protein is CASSQNAHQPQHF. The chain carries TRBV4-2 and TRBJ1-5; D call uncertain. Germline values: CDR1 LGHNA, CDR2 YNFKEQ. There are 13 residues in the CDR3. The V end was cut by 2 bases, the J end by 5 bases, with 7 bases between.